This TCR beta chain was sequenced during a study of response to subunit inactivated influenza vaccine. CDR3 size: 14 residues. Germline-derived CDR1 and CDR2 are KGHDR and SFDVKD. V was cut by 0 bases and J by 3 bases, with 6 bases left in between. Study results and caveats: Authors suggested each seasonal influenza vaccination recruits few new T cells.

Each CDR3 protein gets one entry after TCRdb re-called the RT-PCR reads with MiXCR. The sample carries under 850,000 distinct CDR3 sequences, less than 20% recorded once. This clonotype was seen only a few times. Its antigen is unidentified. This specimen was PBMCs from blood, taken 5 to 6 days after vaccination. The receptor comes from a man aged 45-65 years who received an inactivated influenza vaccine. This sequence joins TRBV24-1 and TRBJ2-3, with D perhaps TRBD1 (5 bases). The CDR3 DNA reads TGTGCCACCAGTGATTTGCAGGGAACAGATACGCAGTATTTT. As protein: CATSDLQGTDTQYF.